Shown below are 21 T cell receptor beta chains from a single sample sequenced in a study of spatial heterogeneity in lung cancer. TCRdb re-analysed the 5' RACE reads in MiXCR, keeping a single row per CDR3 protein. The table includes 4,000 or so distinct CDR3 sequences, about a third detected once. The time point denotes: sample taken at primary tumor resection. Whole RNA, which was extracted from tumor, nontumor lung tissue or frozen PBMC, was sequenced without any cell sorting. Sample: PBMCs, taken at surgery. The receptors shown here come from a male donor with early-stage non-small cell lung cancer.

This clonotype was detected a few times. The library was prepared for alpha chains; this beta chain is a stray read, so its frequency means little. The CDR3 reads CASNRDRASEQYF. Here the CDR3 DNA reads TGTGCCAGTAACCGGGACAGGGCCTCCGAGCAGTACTTC. The chain employs TRBV28 and TRBJ2-7; TRBD1 matches at 9 bases. J was trimmed by 6 bases and V by 9 bases; bases with no gene match: 9. Germline CDR1 and CDR2: MDHEN and SYDVKM. The CDR3 runs to 13 residues.

To note about this clonotype: This beta chain turned up in a library designed for alpha chains; as an off-target read, its abundance says little. V is TRBV20-1 and J is TRBJ2-7; 8 bases are shared with TRBD1. V gave up 5 bases and J gave up 4 bases; unmatched junction bases: 4. The CDR3 extends over 12 amino acids. The germline V gene encodes CDR1 DFQATT and CDR2 SNEGSKA (reference sequence). The CDR3 spells CSASGQAYEQYF. In nucleotides, the CDR3 is TGCAGTGCTTCGGGACAGGCGTACGAGCAGTACTTC.

A remark on this clonotype: The library was designed around alpha chains, so this beta chain is a stray read whose abundance carries little weight. V and J are TRBV24-1 and TRBJ2-1; 8 bases line up with TRBD2. Germline V gives CDR1 KGHDR, CDR2 SFDVKD. This CDR3 contains 15 residues. J was trimmed by 8 bases and V by 1 base; bases with no gene match: 6. CDR3 amino acids: CATSDFSGITDEQFF. The DNA for the CDR3 is TGTGCCACCAGTGATTTTAGCGGGATCACAGATGAGCAGTTCTTC.

This clonotype came up a few times. This beta chain slipped into a library made for alpha chains as a stray read, so its size is not meaningful. V usage is TRBV29-1 and J usage is TRBJ2-5; a possible D gene is TRBD2 (5 bases). V lost 0 bases, J lost 5 bases, and 10 bases lay in between. The CDR3 is made up of 13 amino acids. Germline lookup yields CDR1 SQVTM and CDR2 ANQGSEA. DNA of the CDR3: TGCAGCGTTGAAGACCGGGCGGGCGAGACCCAGTACTTC. Protein sequence: CSVEDRAGETQYF.

With respect to this clonotype: This beta chain is an off-target read within a library intended for alpha chains, so its frequency means little. The J gene is TRBJ2-6, the V gene TRBV20-1; D is ambiguous. This CDR3 spans 17 amino acids. The V and J ends lost 0 bases and 0 bases respectively, with 12 bases between them. Per germline, CDR1 DFQATT and CDR2 SNEGSKA (reference sequence). Here the CDR3 DNA reads TGCAGTGCTAGAGATTTCCGACGGAGCTCTGGGGCCAACGTCCTGACTTTC. Its translation: CSARDFRRSSGANVLTF.

Details on this clonotype: This beta chain is off target for a library built for alpha chains, so its abundance means little. V usage is TRBV6-1 and J usage is TRBJ1-2; D uncertain. The CDR3 spans 12 residues. CDR1 MNHNS and CDR2 SASEGT come from the germline V gene. The V end lost 6 bases, the J end lost 8 bases, and 13 bases lay between the germline ends. CDR3 protein: CASSPMGYGYTF. The CDR3 coding sequence is TGTGCCAGCAGCCCTATGGGATACGGCTACACCTTC.

Comments on this clonotype: Found in a library prepared for alpha chains, this beta chain is an off-target read, and its abundance has little meaning. This chain uses TRBV27 with TRBJ2-1, with D perhaps TRBD2 (5 bases). The germline V gene encodes CDR1 MNHEY and CDR2 SMNVEV (reference sequence). Trimming took off 7 bases at V and 3 bases at J, with 13 bases between the two ends. This CDR3 is built from 14 residues. This chain's CDR3 is CASIRTGDYNEQFF. The CDR3 coding sequence is TGTGCCAGCATAAGGACTGGAGACTACAATGAGCAGTTCTTC.

Worth noting for this clonotype: The library was designed around alpha chains, so this beta chain is a stray read whose abundance carries little weight. V gene TRBV29-1 combines with J gene TRBJ2-1; a possible D gene is TRBD2 (6 bases). The CDR3 consists of 12 residues. Germline CDR1 is SQVTM and CDR2 is ANQGSEA. V shed 4 bases and J shed 5 bases, with 9 bases lying between them. The CDR3 region is CSVGREHNEQFF. In nucleotides, the CDR3 is TGCAGCGTTGGGCGGGAACACAATGAGCAGTTCTTC.

This clonotype showed up just a few times. This beta chain is an unintended read in a library built for alpha chains; its size means little. The rearrangement links TRBV20-1 to TRBJ2-2; a weak D match, TRBD2 (6 bases). From germline, CDR1 is DFQATT and CDR2 SNEGSKA (reference sequence). The ends were cut back, 2 bases at V and 5 bases at J, with 18 bases in the middle. The CDR3 extends over 16 amino acids. For the CDR3, the DNA is TGCAGTGCTAGAACAGGCGGAGGGTCGAGGACCGGGGAGCTGTTTTTT. The encoded protein is CSARTGGGSRTGELFF.

As concerns this clonotype: The library was prepared for alpha chains; this beta chain is a stray read, so its frequency means little. V gene TRBV7-8 combines with J gene TRBJ1-2; TRBD1 matches 10 bases. The germline V gene has CDR1 SGHVS and CDR2 FQNEAQ. This CDR3 is built from 15 residues. Germline trimming cut 4 bases from V and 4 bases from J; bases unmatched to any gene: 6. CDR3 sequence reads: CASSSRDRGSYGYTF. The CDR3 DNA reads TGTGCCAGCAGCTCCCGGGACAGGGGATCCTATGGCTACACCTTC.

With regard to this clonotype: This beta chain lies outside the target of a library built for alpha chains; its clone size means little. The chain joins TRBV7-2 to TRBJ2-1; 12 bases align to TRBD2. Germline loops: CDR1 SGHTA, CDR2 FQGNSA. V shed 5 bases, J shed 9 bases, and the junction held 8 bases outside the gene matches. There are 15 residues in the CDR3. The CDR3 region is CASSRTSGVEGEQFF. The CDR3 nucleotides are TGTGCCAGCAGCCGGACTAGCGGGGTGGAGGGTGAGCAGTTCTTC.

This clonotype occurred a few times. The library was prepared for alpha chains; this beta chain is a stray read, so its frequency means little. Written as DNA, the CDR3 is TGTGCCGGCAAACCGGGACAGGGTTTCCAAGAGACCCAGTACTTC. It is translated as CAGKPGQGFQETQYF. V usage is TRBV6-1 and J usage is TRBJ2-5; 9 nucleotides agree with TRBD1. CDR3 length: 15 residues. Losses at the gene ends were 11 bases for V and 1 base for J; bases not matched to a gene: 11. CDR1 MNHNS and CDR2 SASEGT come from the germline V gene.

Comment on this clonotype: A read error may produce the germline difference seen at one junction end. This beta chain is a stray read from a library made for alpha chains; its abundance is not meaningful. The chain couples TRBV7-9 to TRBJ2-3; the match to TRBD2 covers 7 bases. The CDR3 consists of 15 residues. Germline CDR1 and CDR2: SEHNR and FQNEAQ (reference sequence). CDR3 nucleotides: TGTGCCAGCAGCCCGAAAGCGGGAAGCACAGATTCGCAGTATTTT. Protein: CASSPKAGSTDSQYF.

Turning to this clonotype: Being off target in a library aimed at alpha chains, this beta chain has a size of little meaning. The chain carries TRBV7-8 and TRBJ2-7, with no clear D. Trimming took 4 bases from V and 2 from J, leaving 18 bases between them. The CDR3 spans 16 residues. Germline-derived CDR1 and CDR2 are SGHVS and FQNEAQ. CDR3 sequence reads: CASSSRNGFRPYEQYF. DNA of the CDR3: TGTGCCAGCAGCTCCCGGAACGGCTTTCGACCCTACGAGCAGTACTTC.

On this clonotype itself: With the library built for alpha chains, this beta chain is off target and its frequency is not meaningful. The chain combines TRBV5-1 with TRBJ2-1, with D tentatively TRBD1 or TRBD2 (5 bases each). The CDR3 sequence is 15 residues long. Germline CDR1 reads SGHRS; CDR2 reads YFSETQ. V lost 0 bases and J lost 3, with 10 bases in between. This chain's CDR3 is CASSLGDGLYNEQFF. The CDR3 nucleotides are TGCGCCAGCAGCTTGGGGGACGGCCTCTACAATGAGCAGTTCTTC.

This clonotype occurred a few times. Within a library made for alpha chains, this beta chain is off target, and its count is uninformative. The V gene is TRBV9, the J gene TRBJ2-5, with D perhaps matching TRBD1 (6 bases). V was clipped by 3 bases and J by 1 base, with 13 bases between them. CDR1 and CDR2 (germline): SGDLS, YYNGEE. The CDR3 covers 15 residues. The CDR3: CASSGTGQTQETQYF. The CDR3, as DNA: TGTGCCAGCAGCGGAACAGGACAGACCCAAGAGACCCAGTACTTC.

To note about this clonotype: This beta chain is an unintended read in a library built for alpha chains; its size means little. This chain connects TRBV11-2 to TRBJ2-7; TRBD2 aligns across 8 bases. V was clipped by 2 bases and J by 4 bases; unmatched bases: 10. Germline CDR1 reads SGHAT; CDR2 reads FQNNGV. CDR3 length: 16 amino acids. The CDR3: CASSLTGGRNGYEQYF. The CDR3 DNA is TGTGCCAGCAGCTTAACCGGCGGGAGGAACGGGTACGAGCAGTACTTC.

Points on this clonotype: A library prepared for alpha chains yielded this beta chain as an off-target read; its size is of little meaning. This chain connects TRBV7-2 to TRBJ2-7; either TRBD1 or TRBD2 may supply D (5 bases each). V was cut by 5 bases and J by 3 bases, with 14 bases left in between. The CDR3 is 14 residues long. Germline-derived CDR1 and CDR2 are SGHTA and FQGNSA. The CDR3 DNA is TGTGCCAGCAGCGCGAGGGGCGCACGCTACGAGCAGTACTTC. The encoded protein is CASSARGARYEQYF.

Comments on this clonotype: Being off target in a library aimed at alpha chains, this beta chain has a size of little meaning. The chain combines TRBV28 with TRBJ2-2, with D possibly being TRBD2 (5 bases). Between the trimmed V and J ends, which lost 8 bases and 7 bases, there was a span of 14 bases. Per germline, CDR1 MDHEN and CDR2 SYDVKM. The CDR3 has 13 amino acids. The CDR3 DNA is TGTGCCAGCGTCCAGGAGGATGGCGGGGAGCTGTTTTTT. Translation: CASVQEDGGELFF.

A note on this clonotype: Little can be read into the size of this beta chain, an off-target read in a library designed for alpha chains. The DNA for the CDR3 is TGCGCCAGCAGCCAAGATCTTGAGGCTAGCGGCACAGATACGCAGTATTTT. Amino acid sequence: CASSQDLEASGTDTQYF. This chain uses TRBV4-1 with TRBJ2-3, with D possibly matching TRBD2 (6 bases). The CDR3 covers 17 residues. The germline CDR1 and CDR2 sequences are MGHRA and YSYEKL. The V and J ends lost 0 bases and 1 base respectively, with 14 bases between them.

This clonotype occurred a few times. With the library built for alpha chains, this beta chain is off target and its frequency is not meaningful. The J gene is TRBJ2-5, the V gene TRBV19; 9 bases agree with TRBD1. The V gene end was trimmed by 7 bases and the J gene end by 5 bases; junction bases not matched to a gene: 11. The length of the CDR3 is 15 residues. The germline CDR1 and CDR2 sequences are LNHDA and SQIVND (reference sequence). CDR3 DNA: TGTGCCAGTAACAGGGGGCGCGGTTCTGGTGAGACCCAGTACTTC. Translation gives CASNRGRGSGETQYF.